These 18 T cell receptor beta chains originate from one sample sequenced in a study of cytomegalovirus exposure and HLA in healthy donors. Sequencing was performed with immunoSEQ multiplex PCR; in TCRdb, only in-frame clones are kept and a portion is missing. The sample includes about 78,000 clones, roughly 95% of them seen just once. What was sequenced was PBMCs. The receptors shown here come from a man younger than 35 in good health and CMV-seropositive.

This chain connects TRBV30 to TRBJ2-7; D not certain. Per the germline V gene, CDR1 is GTSNPN and CDR2 is SVGIG (reference sequence). The CDR3 loop spans 11 amino acids. V dropped 4 bases and J dropped 3 bases, with 7 bases sitting between them. Here the CDR3 DNA reads TGTGCCTGGACCAACGGCTACGAGCAGTACTTC. Residues: CAWTNGYEQYF.

The chain combines TRBV4-1 with TRBJ2-3; D gene uncertain. The germline CDR1 and CDR2 sequences are MGHRA and YSYEKL. Trimming pared 0 bases from V and 2 bases from J, leaving 12 bases between. This CDR3 has 16 amino acids. The CDR3 nucleotides are TGCGCCAGCAGCCAAGATACGGTCACTCCCACAGATACGCAGTATTTT. Protein product: CASSQDTVTPTDTQYF.

The genes are TRBV5-4 and TRBJ1-1, with a possible D match to TRBD1 (6 bases). CDR1 is SGHNT and CDR2 is YYREEE in the germline V gene (reference sequence). The V and J ends lost 0 bases and 1 base respectively, with 19 bases between them. This CDR3 has 18 amino acids. The CDR3 is CASSLVRGAGDSNTEAFF. The CDR3 DNA sequence: TGTGCCAGCAGCTTGGTACGGGGGGCCGGAGACTCGAACACTGAAGCTTTCTTT.

The rearrangement uses TRBV7-9 and TRBJ2-5; TRBD2 might be the D (5 bases). V gave up 6 bases and J gave up 3 bases, with 5 bases separating them. Germline loops: CDR1 SEHNR, CDR2 FQNEAQ (reference sequence). The CDR3 is made up of 11 amino acids. CDR3 bases: TGTGCCAGCAGGGGAGAAGAGACCCAGTACTTC. Translation: CASRGEETQYF.

The chain employs TRBV6-5 and TRBJ1-1, with 8 positions matching TRBD1. With V trimmed by 7 bases and J by 3 bases, 4 bases remained unmatched. Germline V gives CDR1 MNHEY, CDR2 SVGAGI. This CDR3 is built from 13 residues. The CDR3 coding sequence is TGTGCCAGCAACCCGACAGGGGACACTGAAGCTTTCTTT. It translates to CASNPTGDTEAFF.

The J gene is TRBJ2-1, the V gene TRBV19; 9 nucleotides line up with TRBD2. CDR1 is LNHDA and CDR2 is SQIVND in the germline V gene (reference sequence). The J segment lost 10 bases and the V segment lost 3 bases, leaving 13 bases of the junction unmatched. The CDR3 loop spans 16 amino acids. The CDR3 protein is CASSISASGASGEQFF. In DNA form, the CDR3 reads TGTGCCAGTAGTATTTCCGCTAGCGGGGCGAGTGGGGAGCAGTTCTTC.

The chain combines TRBV14 with TRBJ2-1; 12 nucleotides match TRBD2. The CDR3 runs 15 residues. The germline V gene encodes CDR1 SGHDN and CDR2 FVKESK. Germline trimming cut 2 bases from V and 10 bases from J; bases unmatched to any gene: 6. CDR3 amino acids: CASSQLAGGPGEQFF. The CDR3 DNA sequence: TGTGCCAGCAGCCAACTAGCGGGAGGGCCCGGCGAGCAGTTCTTC.

V gene TRBV20-1 combines with J gene TRBJ2-7; TRBD1 is a possible D gene (6 bases). The CDR3 totals 11 residues. Germline V gene lookup returns CDR1 DFQATT and CDR2 SNEGSKA (reference sequence). Trimming removed 7 bases from V and 3 bases from J, with 10 bases in between. CDR3 bases: TGCAGTGGGACAGCTTACTACGAGCAGTACTTC. It encodes CSGTAYYEQYF.

The CDR3 is CASSLGRETEAFF. The CDR3 DNA reads TGTGCCAGCAGCTTAGGAAGAGAAACTGAAGCTTTCTTT. The chain joins TRBV7-9 to TRBJ1-1; D unclear. The CDR3 runs 13 residues. Looked up from germline, CDR1 is SEHNR and CDR2 is FQNEAQ (reference sequence). V lost 1 base and J lost 5, with 8 bases in between.

This sequence joins TRBV28 and TRBJ2-3, with D unresolved. There are 18 residues in the CDR3. Trimming took off 7 bases at V and 0 bases at J, with 23 bases between the two ends. Germline loops: CDR1 MDHEN, CDR2 SYDVKM. CDR3 in amino acids: CASTRSTRHRLSTDTQYF. In DNA, the CDR3 is TGTGCCAGCACCCGGTCCACGCGGCATAGATTAAGCACAGATACGCAGTATTTT. The whole variable domain, filled in from reference TRBV28 and TRBJ2-3, reads DVKVTQSSRYLVKRTGEKVFLECVQDMDHENMFWYRQDPGLGLRLIYFSYDVKMKEKGDIPEGYSVSREKKERFSLILESASTNQTSMYLCASTRSTRHRLSTDTQYFGPGTRLTVL.

The chain combines TRBV5-1 with TRBJ2-3; 11 positions agree with TRBD2. The CDR3 runs 17 residues. Germline loops: CDR1 SGHRS, CDR2 YFSETQ. V was pared by 0 bases and J by 6 bases, with 9 bases of the junction left unmatched. The CDR3 is CASSLEASGRYMDTQYF. CDR3 nucleotide sequence: TGCGCCAGCAGCTTGGAGGCTAGCGGGAGGTACATGGATACGCAGTATTTT.

V and J are TRBV25-1 and TRBJ2-1; 13 bases line up with TRBD2. The CDR3 is made up of 15 amino acids. The germline gives CDR1 MGHDK, CDR2 SYGVNS. Unmatched junction bases numbered 4, after V lost 4 bases and J lost 7 bases. As DNA, the CDR3 is TGTGCCAGCAGTGTAGGACTAGCGGGAGTTAATGAGCAGTTCTTC. Encoded protein: CASSVGLAGVNEQFF.

The chain is built from TRBV4-1 and TRBJ1-5, with D unclear. With 0 bases removed from V and 6 bases from J, the gap between germline ends came to 12 bases. The CDR3 is 15 amino acids. Germline V gene sequence: CDR1 MGHRA, CDR2 YSYEKL. CDR3 bases: TGCGCCAGCAGCCAAGAGGGCTCTCTGGGTCAGCCCCAGCATTTT. Residues: CASSQEGSLGQPQHF.

The rearrangement links TRBV14 to TRBJ2-1; TRBD2 aligns across 7 bases. V was pared by 2 bases and J by 9 bases, with 1 base of the junction left unmatched. Germline loops: CDR1 SGHDN, CDR2 FVKESK. The CDR3 covers 12 residues. DNA for the CDR3: TGTGCCAGCAGCCAAAGCGGGATTGAGCAGTTCTTC. Translating gives CASSQSGIEQFF.

The chain combines TRBV6-5 with TRBJ2-7; weak D call: TRBD2 (6 bases). Trimming left V 0 bases short and J 1 base short, with 10 bases between. The CDR3 spans 15 residues. Germline V CDR1 and CDR2: MNHEY, SVGAGI. CDR3: CASSYSEGRSYEQYF. Written as DNA, the CDR3 is TGTGCCAGCAGTTACTCGGAGGGTAGGTCCTACGAGCAGTACTTC.

The chain links TRBV7-6 to TRBJ1-2; 8 positions agree with TRBD1. Trimming removed 1 base from V and 4 bases from J; junction bases left unmatched: 8. The CDR3 has 16 amino acids. In germline, CDR1 is SGHVS, CDR2 FNYEAQ. The CDR3 DNA is TGTGCCAGCAGCTTAGGGGTGGAACAGGGGGGCTATGGCTACACCTTC. Its protein is CASSLGVEQGGYGYTF.

The chain combines TRBV19 with TRBJ2-6; 8 bases are a match to TRBD1. Germline V gene sequence: CDR1 LNHDA, CDR2 SQIVND (reference sequence). The CDR3 is 15 residues long. With V trimmed by 7 bases and J by 4 bases, 6 bases remained unmatched. CDR3 protein: CASKQGAPGANVLTF. As DNA, the CDR3 is TGTGCCAGTAAGCAGGGGGCGCCCGGGGCCAACGTCCTGACTTTC.

Here the CDR3 DNA reads TGTGCCAGCAGGACAGGGGGATTGAGCAATCAGCCCCAGCATTTT. Encoded protein: CASRTGGLSNQPQHF. The J gene is TRBJ1-5, the V gene TRBV2; 9 bases are shared with TRBD1. In germline, CDR1 is SNHLY, CDR2 FYNNEI. With V trimmed by 6 bases and J by 1 base, 4 bases remained unmatched. CDR3 length equals 15 residues. The whole variable domain, filled in from reference TRBV2 and TRBJ1-5, reads EPEVTQTPSHQVTQMGQEVILRCVPISNHLYFYWYRQILGQKVEFLVSFYNNEISEKSEIFDDQFSVERPDGSNFTLKIRSTKLEDSAMYFCASRTGGLSNQPQHFGDGTRLSIL.